This T cell receptor beta chain came from a study of shared clonotypes between healthy human individuals. In the study overall: The cohort comprised a couple of women and a few men. Their ages spanned 18 to 49 years. Study findings and constraints: Shared clonotypes: 4.5% to 6.5% naive CD4, about 4% naive CD8, 2.3% memory CD4, 0.4% memory CD8.

Original methodology: Owing to the provision of junction-only sequences devoid of quality scores by immunoSEQ, filtering differed. Only in-frame clones appear in the TCRdb table, and some are missing; sequencing was by immunoSEQ multiplex PCR. The V and J calls and clone size were taken over from that table, and D and trimming were inferred from the DNA. The data contain 650,000 to 750,000 clones, around 72% of them singletons. Germline V gene lookup returns CDR1 SGHAT and CDR2 FQNNGV. The V gene end was trimmed by 5 bases and the J gene end by 4 bases; junction bases not matched to a gene: 8. CDR3 length: 15 residues. Points on this clone: Its antigen is unknown.

The clonotype was recovered from a woman aged 25-40 years in good health. This chain links TRBV11-2 with TRBJ1-2; 9 nucleotides line up with TRBD1. Specimen: memory CD4+ T cells sorted from blood. Subset indicated: CD45RA-negative fraction. CDR3 sequence: CASSRITGGRYGYTF. The CDR3 nucleotides are TGTGCCAGCAGCCGGATCACAGGGGGCCGCTATGGCTACACCTTC.